The TCR beta chain under discussion was sequenced for a study of Graves' ophthalmopathy and Graves' hyperthyroidism. The sample holds a few counts of this clonotype. A much larger clone lies one base from this, so it may be a read error. Ophthalmopathy donors showed moderate-to-severe activity, CAS ≥3, NOSPECS ≥4 and a duration under 3 months. As the template, RNA transcripts were used to amplify TCR beta CDR3 regions. Following a first-round RT-PCR that used HTBI primers, a second-round multiplex PCR was carried out. In TCRdb, the multiplex PCR reads were re-called with MiXCR into one record per CDR3 protein. This sample has around 660,000 distinct CDR3 sequences, with about two fifths found just once. What was sequenced was peripheral blood. This clonotype originated in an adult man with Graves' ophthalmopathy.

CDR3: CASSSISYEQYF. CDR3 nucleotide sequence: TGTGCCAGCAGCTCCATCTCCTACGAGCAGTACTTC. This rearrangement joins TRBV7-2 to TRBJ2-7, with D unclear. Per the germline V gene, CDR1 is SGHTA and CDR2 is FQGNSA. V was cut by 4 bases and J by 0 bases, with 4 bases left in between. CDR3 length: 12 amino acids.